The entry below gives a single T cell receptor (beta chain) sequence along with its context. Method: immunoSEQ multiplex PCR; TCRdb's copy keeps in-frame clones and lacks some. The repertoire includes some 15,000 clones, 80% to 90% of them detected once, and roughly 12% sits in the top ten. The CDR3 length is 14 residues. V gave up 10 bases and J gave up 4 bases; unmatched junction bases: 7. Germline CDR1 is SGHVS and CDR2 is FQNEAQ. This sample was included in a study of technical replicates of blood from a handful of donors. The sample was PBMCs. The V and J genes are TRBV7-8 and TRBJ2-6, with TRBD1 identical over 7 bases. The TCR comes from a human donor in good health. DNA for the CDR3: TGTGCCAACACTAGGGGGCTCGGGGCCAACGTCCTGACTTTC. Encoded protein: CANTRGLGANVLTF. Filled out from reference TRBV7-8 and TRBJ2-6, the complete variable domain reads GAGVSQSPRYKVAKRGQDVALRCDPISGHVSLFWYQQALGQGPEFLTYFQNEAQLDKSGLPSDRFFAERPEGSVSTLKIQRTQQEDSAVYLCANTRGLGANVLTFGAGSRLTVL.